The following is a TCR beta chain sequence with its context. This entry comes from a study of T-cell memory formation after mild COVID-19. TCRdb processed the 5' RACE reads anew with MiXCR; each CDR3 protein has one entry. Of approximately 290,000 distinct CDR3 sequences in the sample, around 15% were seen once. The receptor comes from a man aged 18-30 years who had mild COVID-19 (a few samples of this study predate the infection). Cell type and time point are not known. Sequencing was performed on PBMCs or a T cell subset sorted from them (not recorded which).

In DNA form, the CDR3 reads TGTGCCACCAGTGATCTTCTGAAGAGGGGGAATCAGCCCCAGCATTTT. Protein product: CATSDLLKRGNQPQHF. The chain recombines TRBV24-1 with TRBJ1-5; D is perhaps TRBD1 (6 bases). V lost 3 bases and J lost 4, with 15 bases in between. The CDR3 has 16 residues. Per germline, CDR1 KGHDR and CDR2 SFDVKD.